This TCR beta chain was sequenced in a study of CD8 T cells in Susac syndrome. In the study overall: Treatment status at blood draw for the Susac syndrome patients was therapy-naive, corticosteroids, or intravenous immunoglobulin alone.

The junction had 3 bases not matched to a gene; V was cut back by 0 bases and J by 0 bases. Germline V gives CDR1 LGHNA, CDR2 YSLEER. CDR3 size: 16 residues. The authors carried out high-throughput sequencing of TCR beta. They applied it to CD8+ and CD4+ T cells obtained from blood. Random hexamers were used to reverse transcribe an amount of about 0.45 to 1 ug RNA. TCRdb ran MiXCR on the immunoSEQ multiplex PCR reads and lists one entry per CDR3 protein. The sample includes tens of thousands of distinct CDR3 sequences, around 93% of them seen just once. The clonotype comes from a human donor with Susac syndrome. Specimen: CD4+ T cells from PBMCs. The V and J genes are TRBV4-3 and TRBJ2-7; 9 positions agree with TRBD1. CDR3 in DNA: TGCGCCAGCAGCCAAGATTGGACAGGGGCCTCCTACGAGCAGTACTTC. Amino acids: CASSQDWTGASYEQYF.